This T cell receptor beta chain comes out of a study of blood T cell repertoires in COVID-19. Study-wide context: Samples representing acute and convalescent COVID-19 were sourced from the United States, Italy and Spain.

This CDR3 has 17 residues. CDR1 SGDLS and CDR2 YYNGEE come from the germline V gene. V lost 4 bases and J lost 3; bases outside the gene matches: 13. Per the original data handling: Amplification of reference gene primers provided the estimated nucleated cell counts. Generated by immunoSEQ multiplex PCR, the TCRdb table keeps only in-frame clones and is missing some. The V and J calls and clone size are taken from that table; D and trimming were inferred from the DNA. Of roughly 440,000 clones listed, more than 70% are singletons. The source of this sequence is a woman aged 45-59 years with COVID-19, enrolled during active disease. This sequence joins TRBV9 and TRBJ1-3; 7 positions match TRBD1. The source material was peripheral blood. The DNA of the CDR3 is TGTGCCAGCAGCTCCCGGGTTAGGGGGCAAGGTGGAAACACCATATATTTT. Residues: CASSSRVRGQGGNTIYF.